This is a list of T cell receptor beta chains from one sample in a study of cytomegalovirus exposure and HLA in healthy donors. The data were produced by immunoSEQ multiplex PCR, yet TCRdb's version contains in-frame clones alone and is incomplete. The table has about 340,000 clones, roughly 89% seen once. Sequenced: PBMCs. These receptors were taken from a woman aged 18-29 years in good health and CMV-seronegative. Each CDR3 is given with its conserved first and last residue. The D gene is left open where the match is weak. Only part of the rows carry a size: once, few, many, or a class if the clone is expanded.

J gene: TRBJ1-1; D gene: .; clone size: once; V gene: TRBV6-5; CDR3 DNA: TGTGCCAGCAGCCCTACAGGGATGAACACTGAAGCTTTCTTT; CDR3 protein: CASSPTGMNTEAFF
J gene: TRBJ2-7; D gene: TRBD2; clone size: .; V gene: TRBV2; CDR3 DNA: TGTGCCAGCAGTGGCAGCGGGGGGAATTACGAGCAGTACTTC; CDR3 protein: CASSGSGGNYEQYF
J gene: TRBJ2-1; D gene: .; clone size: .; V gene: TRBV4-1; CDR3 DNA: TGCGCCAGCAGCCAAGTGGAAGCGGACCCCTACAATGAGCAGTTCTTC; CDR3 protein: CASSQVEADPYNEQFF
J gene: TRBJ2-7; D gene: TRBD1; clone size: .; V gene: TRBV7-3; CDR3 DNA: TGTGCCAGCAGCCAGACAGGGCGGGAGCAGTACTTC; CDR3 protein: CASSQTGREQYF
J gene: TRBJ1-1; D gene: .; clone size: once; V gene: TRBV28; CDR3 DNA: TGTGCCAGCAGTTATACAGGGAGGGGAGCTTTCTTT; CDR3 protein: CASSYTGRGAFF
J gene: TRBJ1-3; D gene: TRBD1; clone size: .; V gene: TRBV28; CDR3 DNA: TGTGCCAGCAGCGGATCAGGGGGCACCATATATTTT; CDR3 protein: CASSGSGGTIYF
J gene: TRBJ2-3; D gene: .; clone size: .; V gene: TRBV27; CDR3 DNA: TGTGCCAGCATTGGTAGTCCGAGCACAGATACGCAGTATTTT; CDR3 protein: CASIGSPSTDTQYF
J gene: TRBJ2-1; D gene: TRBD2; clone size: .; V gene: TRBV5-4; CDR3 DNA: TGTGCCAGCAAGGGACTAGCGGGAGGTAGTTCCTACAATGAGCAGTTCTTC; CDR3 protein: CASKGLAGGSSYNEQFF
J gene: TRBJ2-1; D gene: TRBD2; clone size: .; V gene: TRBV5-1; CDR3 DNA: TGCGCCAGCAGCTTGGTTGCGGGAGTGACGGCTGAGCAGTTCTTC; CDR3 protein: CASSLVAGVTAEQFF
J gene: TRBJ2-5; D gene: .; clone size: .; V gene: TRBV29-1; CDR3 DNA: TGCAGCGTTGAGCAGGGGATGCGAGAGACCCAGTACTTC; CDR3 protein: CSVEQGMRETQYF
J gene: TRBJ1-1; D gene: .; clone size: once; V gene: TRBV5-8; CDR3 DNA: TGTGCCAGCAGCGACGAGATAGGGGGTAACACTGAAGCTTTCTTT; CDR3 protein: CASSDEIGGNTEAFF
J gene: TRBJ2-2; D gene: .; clone size: .; V gene: TRBV6-6; CDR3 DNA: TGTGCCAGCAGCAAGGGACTCAACACCGGGGAGCTGTTTTTT; CDR3 protein: CASSKGLNTGELFF
J gene: TRBJ2-2; D gene: .; clone size: .; V gene: TRBV21-1; CDR3 DNA: TGTGCCAGCAGCAAAGCACGGCGCAGGGTCGGGACCGGGGAGCTGTTTTTT; CDR3 protein: CASSKARRRVGTGELFF
J gene: TRBJ2-4; D gene: .; clone size: .; V gene: TRBV7-3; CDR3 DNA: TGTGCCAGCAGCTTACTTGGAGGCGGAGCCATTCAGTACTTC; CDR3 protein: CASSLLGGGAIQYF
J gene: TRBJ1-4; D gene: .; clone size: .; V gene: TRBV10-3; CDR3 DNA: TGTGCCATCGGGGGGTCTACAACTAATGAAAAACTGTTTTTT; CDR3 protein: CAIGGSTTNEKLFF
J gene: TRBJ2-7; D gene: TRBD2; clone size: .; V gene: TRBV4-1; CDR3 DNA: TGCGCCAGCAGCCAGGGACTAGCGGGAGTGAACGAGCAGTACTTC; CDR3 protein: CASSQGLAGVNEQYF
J gene: TRBJ1-4; D gene: .; clone size: .; V gene: TRBV15; CDR3 DNA: TGTGCCACCAGCAGAGATTTCGGAGGTGTTAATGAAAAACTGTTTTTT; CDR3 protein: CATSRDFGGVNEKLFF
J gene: TRBJ1-2; D gene: .; clone size: .; V gene: TRBV28; CDR3 DNA: TGTGCCAGCAGCTCCGAAATCTCAGGGAAATATGGCTACACCTTC; CDR3 protein: CASSSEISGKYGYTF
J gene: TRBJ1-1; D gene: TRBD1; clone size: .; V gene: TRBV4-3; CDR3 DNA: TGCGCCAGCAGCCAAGTATCCAGGGGGCATCTCTCAGTGGGCACTGAAGCTTTCTTT; CDR3 protein: CASSQVSRGHLSVGTEAFF
J gene: TRBJ2-1; D gene: .; clone size: .; V gene: TRBV5-1; CDR3 DNA: TGCGCCAGCAGCTTGTCAGGAAGTACCAGCTCCTACAATGAGCAGTTCTTC; CDR3 protein: CASSLSGSTSSYNEQFF
J gene: TRBJ2-3; D gene: .; clone size: .; V gene: TRBV7-2; CDR3 DNA: TGTGCCAGCAGCCGACTTGGACTCTACACAGATACGCAGTATTTT; CDR3 protein: CASSRLGLYTDTQYF
J gene: TRBJ2-1; D gene: .; clone size: .; V gene: TRBV6-5; CDR3 DNA: TGTGCCAGCAGTTCGTCTCCCGGGACTGTTAATGAGCAGTTCTTC; CDR3 protein: CASSSSPGTVNEQFF
J gene: TRBJ2-2; D gene: TRBD2; clone size: .; V gene: TRBV25-1; CDR3 DNA: TGTGCCAGCAGTGATGCATCGGGACTAGCTACGAACACCGGGGAGCTGTTTTTT; CDR3 protein: CASSDASGLATNTGELFF
J gene: TRBJ2-2; D gene: .; clone size: .; V gene: TRBV13; CDR3 DNA: TGTGCCAGCAGGGCCTATCAGGGTGTCAGCGGGGAGCTGTTTTTT; CDR3 protein: CASRAYQGVSGELFF
J gene: TRBJ1-1; D gene: .; clone size: .; V gene: TRBV6-5; CDR3 DNA: TGTGCCAGCAGTCCGCCCCGGGGGGTCGGAACTGAAGCTTTCTTT; CDR3 protein: CASSPPRGVGTEAFF
J gene: TRBJ2-1; D gene: .; clone size: .; V gene: TRBV4-3; CDR3 DNA: TGCGCCAGCAGCCTCTCGGGGAACACCGGTAATTTGGGCAATGAGCAGTTCTTC; CDR3 protein: CASSLSGNTGNLGNEQFF
J gene: TRBJ2-2; D gene: .; clone size: .; V gene: TRBV6-6; CDR3 DNA: TGTGCCAGCAGTTACGGGCAGGGCGCCGGGGAGCTGTTTTTT; CDR3 protein: CASSYGQGAGELFF